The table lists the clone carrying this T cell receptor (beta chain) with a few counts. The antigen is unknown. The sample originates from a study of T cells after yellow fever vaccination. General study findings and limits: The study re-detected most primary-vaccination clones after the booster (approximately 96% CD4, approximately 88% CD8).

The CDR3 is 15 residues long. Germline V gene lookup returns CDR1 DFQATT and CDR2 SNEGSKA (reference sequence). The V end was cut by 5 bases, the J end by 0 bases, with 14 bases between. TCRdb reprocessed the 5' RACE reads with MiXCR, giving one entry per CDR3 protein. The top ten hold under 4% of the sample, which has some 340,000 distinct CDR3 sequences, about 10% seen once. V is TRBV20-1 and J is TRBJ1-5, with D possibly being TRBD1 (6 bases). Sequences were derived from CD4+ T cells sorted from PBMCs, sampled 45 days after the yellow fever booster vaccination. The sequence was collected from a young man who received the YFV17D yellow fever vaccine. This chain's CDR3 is CSAPRGGHSNQPQHF. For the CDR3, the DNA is TGCAGTGCTCCCCGGGGGGGGCATAGCAATCAGCCCCAGCATTTT.